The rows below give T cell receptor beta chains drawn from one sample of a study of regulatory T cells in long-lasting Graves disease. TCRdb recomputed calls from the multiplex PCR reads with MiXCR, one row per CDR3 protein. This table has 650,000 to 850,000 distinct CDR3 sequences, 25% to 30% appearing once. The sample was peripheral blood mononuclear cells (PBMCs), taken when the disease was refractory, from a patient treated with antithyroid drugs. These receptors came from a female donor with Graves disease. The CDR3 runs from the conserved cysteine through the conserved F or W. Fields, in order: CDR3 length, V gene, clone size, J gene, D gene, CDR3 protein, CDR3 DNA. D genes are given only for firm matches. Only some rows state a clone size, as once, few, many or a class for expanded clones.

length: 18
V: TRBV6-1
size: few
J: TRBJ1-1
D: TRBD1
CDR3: CASSDQDREFAYLNEAFF
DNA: TGTGCCAGCAGTGATCAGGACAGGGAGTTCGCCTATTTAAATGAAGCTTTCTTT

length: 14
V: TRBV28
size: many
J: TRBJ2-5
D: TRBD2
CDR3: CASSLISGSKTQYF
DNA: TGTGCCAGCAGTTTGATTAGCGGGAGTAAGACCCAGTACTTC

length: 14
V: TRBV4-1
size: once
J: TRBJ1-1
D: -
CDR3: CASSQGGMGAEAFF
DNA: TGCGCCAGCAGCCAAGGAGGAATGGGGGCTGAAGCTTTCTTT

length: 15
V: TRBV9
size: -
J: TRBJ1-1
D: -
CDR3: CASSPLGLGNTEAFF
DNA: TGTGCCAGCAGCCCACTGGGTTTGGGGAACACTGAAGCTTTCTTT

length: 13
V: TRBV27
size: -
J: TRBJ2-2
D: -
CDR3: CASSLSSYGELFF
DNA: TGTGCCAGCAGTTTATCGAGCTACGGGGAGCTGTTTTTT

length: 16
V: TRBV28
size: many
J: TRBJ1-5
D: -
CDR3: CASSLIGATTNQPQHF
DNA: TGTGCCAGCAGTTTAATTGGGGCGACGACCAATCAGCCCCAGCATTTT

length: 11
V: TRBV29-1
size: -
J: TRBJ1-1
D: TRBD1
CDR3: CSVTGDTEAFF
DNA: TGCAGCGTCACAGGGGATACTGAAGCTTTCTTT

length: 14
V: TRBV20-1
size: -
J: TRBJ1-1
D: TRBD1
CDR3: CSARVTTGVTEAFF
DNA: TGCAGTGCTAGAGTTACAACAGGGGTCACTGAAGCTTTCTTT

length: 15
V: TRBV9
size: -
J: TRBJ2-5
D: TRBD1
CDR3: CASSPGQGNRETQYF
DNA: TGTGCCAGCAGCCCCGGACAGGGAAATCGGGAGACCCAGTACTTC

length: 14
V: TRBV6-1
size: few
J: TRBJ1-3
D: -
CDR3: CASSIGDSGNTIYF
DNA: TGTGCCAGCAGCATAGGAGACTCTGGAAACACCATATATTTT

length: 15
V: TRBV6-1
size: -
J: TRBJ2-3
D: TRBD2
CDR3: CASRSERDRADTQYF
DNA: TGTGCCAGCAGAAGCGAGCGGGACCGAGCAGATACGCAGTATTTT

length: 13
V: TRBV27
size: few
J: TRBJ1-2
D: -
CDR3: CASSSSLNYGYTF
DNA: TGTGCCAGCAGCTCCTCTCTAAACTATGGCTACACCTTC

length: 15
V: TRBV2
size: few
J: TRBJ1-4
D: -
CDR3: CASSPTGRVNEKLFF
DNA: TGTGCCAGCAGCCCCACCGGCCGGGTTAATGAAAAACTGTTTTTT

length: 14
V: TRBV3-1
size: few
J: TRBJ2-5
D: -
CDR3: CASSPTGPLETQYF
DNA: TGTGCCAGCAGCCCGACTGGCCCGCTAGAGACCCAGTACTTC

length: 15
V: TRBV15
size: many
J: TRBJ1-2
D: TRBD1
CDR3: CATSRADRVNYGYTF
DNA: TGTGCCACCAGCAGGGCGGACAGGGTGAACTATGGCTACACCTTC

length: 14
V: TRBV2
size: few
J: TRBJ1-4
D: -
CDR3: CASSQELEFEKLFF
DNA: TGTGCCAGCAGTCAGGAGCTAGAGTTTGAAAAACTGTTTTTT